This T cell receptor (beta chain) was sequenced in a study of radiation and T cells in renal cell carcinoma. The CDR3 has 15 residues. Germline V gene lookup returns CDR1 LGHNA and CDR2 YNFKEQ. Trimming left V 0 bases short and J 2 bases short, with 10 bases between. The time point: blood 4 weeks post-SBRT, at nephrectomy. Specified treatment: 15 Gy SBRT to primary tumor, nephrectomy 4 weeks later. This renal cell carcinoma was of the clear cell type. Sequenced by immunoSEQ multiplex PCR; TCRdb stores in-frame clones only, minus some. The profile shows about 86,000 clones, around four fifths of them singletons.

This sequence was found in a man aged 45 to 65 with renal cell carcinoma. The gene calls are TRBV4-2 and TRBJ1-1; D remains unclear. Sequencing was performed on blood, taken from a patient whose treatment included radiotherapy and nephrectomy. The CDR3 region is CASSQDGVLNTEAFF. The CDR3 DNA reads TGTGCCAGCAGCCAAGATGGGGTTCTTAACACTGAAGCTTTCTTT.